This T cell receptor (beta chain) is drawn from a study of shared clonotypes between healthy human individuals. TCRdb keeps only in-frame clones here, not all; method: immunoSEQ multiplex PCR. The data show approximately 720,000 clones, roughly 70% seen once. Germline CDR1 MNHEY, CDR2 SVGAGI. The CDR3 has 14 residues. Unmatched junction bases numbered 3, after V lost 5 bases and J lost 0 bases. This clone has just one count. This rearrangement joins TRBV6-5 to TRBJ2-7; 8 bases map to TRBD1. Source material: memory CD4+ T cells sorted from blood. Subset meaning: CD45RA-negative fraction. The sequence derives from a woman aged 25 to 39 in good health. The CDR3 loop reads CASSKDRASYEQYF. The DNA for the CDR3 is TGTGCCAGCAGTAAGGACAGGGCCTCCTACGAGCAGTACTTC.